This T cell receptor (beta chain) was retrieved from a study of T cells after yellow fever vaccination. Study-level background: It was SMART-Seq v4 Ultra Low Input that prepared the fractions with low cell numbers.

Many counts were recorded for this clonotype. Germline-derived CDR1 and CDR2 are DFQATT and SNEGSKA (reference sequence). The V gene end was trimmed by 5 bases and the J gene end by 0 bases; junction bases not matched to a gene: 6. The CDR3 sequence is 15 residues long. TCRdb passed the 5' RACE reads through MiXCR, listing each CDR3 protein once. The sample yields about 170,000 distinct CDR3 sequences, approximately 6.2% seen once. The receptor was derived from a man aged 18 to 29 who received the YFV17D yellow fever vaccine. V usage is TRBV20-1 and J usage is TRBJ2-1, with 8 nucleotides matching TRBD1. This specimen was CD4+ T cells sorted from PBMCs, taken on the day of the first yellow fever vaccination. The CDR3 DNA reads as TGCAGTGCTCTTCACAGGGGGAGCTCCTACAATGAGCAGTTCTTC. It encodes CSALHRGSSYNEQFF.